There are a few counts of the clone carrying this T cell receptor beta chain. The data originate from a study of T-cell reconstitution after alpha-beta-depleted transplantation in children. Unique molecular identifiers were incorporated when the TCRbeta library was constructed. In TCRdb, the PCR reads were re-called with MiXCR into one record per CDR3 protein. The sample contains approximately 350,000 distinct CDR3 sequences, around 15% of which appear only once. V shed 3 bases and J 8 bases; nucleotides not matched to a gene: 10. Germline values: CDR1 KGHSH, CDR2 LQKENI. CDR3 length equals 16 residues.

Sequences were derived from PBMCs, mostly from graft donor cells, sampled 360 days after TCRalphabeta/CD19-depleted stem cell transplant. The rearrangement links TRBV18 to TRBJ1-6, with 7 positions matching TRBD1. The TCR comes from a male patient aged 2 to 10 who had a stem cell transplant for acute lymphoblastic leukemia, so the T cells may come from the graft donor. CDR3 in amino acids: CASSPMAGGSYSPLHF. The DNA for the CDR3 is TGTGCCAGCTCACCGATGGCAGGGGGATCATATTCACCCCTCCACTTT.